This TCR beta chain was recorded in a study of PD-L1 blockade in urothelial cancer. Study-wide background: Atezolizumab (1,200 mg intravenously every 3 weeks) began in about 2014 for patients.

Using immunoSEQ multiplex PCR, the repertoire was profiled, and TCRdb retains in-frame clones only, with some absent. Here the sample spans 30,000 to 40,000 clones, around four fifths being singletons. Germline CDR1 reads SGHTA; CDR2 reads FQGNSA. Trimming left V 5 bases short and J 4 bases short, with 17 bases between. The CDR3 totals 16 residues. The time point here: pretreatment peripheral blood. This clonotype was sampled from an elderly man with urothelial cancer. This chain joins TRBV7-2 and TRBJ2-2; maybe TRBD2 (7 bases). This material consisted of PBMCs, taken around atezolizumab (anti-PD-L1) treatment. The CDR3 is CASSPPRGGGTGELFF. DNA of the CDR3: TGTGCCAGCAGCCCCCCAAGGGGAGGGGGCACCGGGGAGCTGTTTTTT.